The TCR beta chain described here comes from a study of PD-L1 blockade in urothelial cancer. Trimming cost V 4 bases and J 7 bases; bases outside gene matches: 10. The CDR3 has 16 residues. CDR1 is MNHEY, CDR2 SMNVEV, per germline (reference sequence). The protocol was immunoSEQ multiplex PCR, while the TCRdb copy is restricted to in-frame clones and leaves out a portion. There are approximately 58,000 clones in the sample; more than 65% occur only once, and under 5% lies in the top ten. The TCR was taken from a man in his 70s with urothelial cancer. V and J are TRBV27 and TRBJ2-1; TRBD2 matches 10 bases. Here the sequenced sample was PBMCs, taken around atezolizumab (anti-PD-L1) treatment. CDR3 residues: CASSSLTSGRGNEQFF. For the CDR3, the DNA is TGTGCCAGCAGTTCCCTTACCAGCGGGAGGGGAAATGAGCAGTTCTTC.